Presented here are 32 T cell receptor beta chains from one specimen sequenced in a study of shared clonotypes between healthy human individuals. Sequenced by immunoSEQ multiplex PCR; TCRdb stores in-frame clones only, minus some. This sample has roughly 2.1 million clones; 85% to 95% occur once, and the top ten carry under 2%. Positive CCR7 selection of CD45RO-negative cells yielded the naive CD8 cells, and terminally differentiated effector memory CD45RA+ cells were excluded. The sequencing input was naive CD8+ T cells from PBMCs. All receptors come from a man aged 18 to 29 in good health. Some clones in this sample may be carry-over from other donors' samples.

This clone was found once. The chain couples TRBV7-9 to TRBJ2-1; 12 bases align to TRBD2. Germline assignment: CDR1 SEHNR and CDR2 FQNEAQ (reference sequence). The CDR3 has 18 amino acids. Trimming took 2 bases from V and 7 from J; bases not matched to a gene: 12. CDR3 sequence (DNA): TGTGCCAGCAGCTTAACCGCTCTAGCGGGAGGGCCAGGGAATGAGCAGTTCTTC. Protein sequence: CASSLTALAGGPGNEQFF.

This chain links TRBV12-1 with TRBJ2-4; TRBD1 is the table's D call and was not checked against the DNA. TRBV12-1 is labeled a pseudogene. The CDR3 covers 18 residues. CDR3 region: CASSFTTGGVLAKNIQYF. In DNA, the CDR3 is TGTGCCAGCAGCTTCACGACAGGGGGTGTACTAGCCAAAAACATTCAGTACTTC.

V and J are TRBV4-1 and TRBJ1-2; 8 bases align to TRBD1. The CDR3 has 16 residues. V was pared by 0 bases and J by 3 bases, with 6 bases of the junction left unmatched. From germline, CDR1 is MGHRA and CDR2 YSYEKL. The CDR3 sequence: CASSQDAGGAYYGYTF. The CDR3 DNA sequence: TGCGCCAGCAGCCAAGATGCAGGGGGCGCCTACTATGGCTACACCTTC.

The CDR3 loop is CASSGDRVGETQYF. CDR3 in DNA: TGTGCCAGCAGTGGGGACAGGGTAGGGGAGACCCAGTACTTC. The chain combines TRBV2 with TRBJ2-5; 9 bases line up with TRBD1. Trimming took 4 bases from V and 5 from J; bases not matched to a gene: 5. Germline CDR1 reads SNHLY; CDR2 reads FYNNEI. The length of the CDR3 is 14 residues.

This clone was seen more than once but under ten times. The chain joins TRBV10-3 to TRBJ2-7, with D maybe TRBD1 (5 bases). Germline CDR1 is ENHRY and CDR2 is SYGVKD. The CDR3 contains 13 residues. Trimming took 5 bases from V and 4 from J, leaving 12 bases between them. The CDR3 sequence: CAISQDSQYEQYF. The CDR3 bases are TGTGCCATCAGTCAAGACAGCCAGTACGAGCAGTACTTC.

The genes are TRBV29-1 and TRBJ2-1; TRBD2 matches at 14 bases. The length of the CDR3 is 14 residues. Germline CDR1 is SQVTM and CDR2 is ANQGSEA. V was clipped by 4 bases and J by 7 bases; unmatched bases: 3. The CDR3 here is CSVGLAGGKNEQFF. The CDR3 DNA is TGCAGCGTTGGACTAGCGGGAGGGAAGAATGAGCAGTTCTTC.

On this clone: The sample contains more than one DNA sequence encoding this CDR3. The J gene is TRBJ2-1, the V gene TRBV7-9; D unclear. Germline values: CDR1 SEHNR, CDR2 FQNEAQ (reference sequence). This CDR3 spans 12 amino acids. V dropped 0 bases and J dropped 7 bases, with 4 bases sitting between them. In DNA, the CDR3 is TGTGCCAGCAGCTTAGCTTCAAATGAGCAGTTCTTC. Its protein product is CASSLASNEQFF.

The DNA for the CDR3 is TGTGCCAGTAGTATGTATGAGAGCTCCTACGAGCAGTACTTC. This gives the protein CASSMYESSYEQYF. The chain couples TRBV19 to TRBJ2-7; D gene ambiguous. Germline CDR1 is LNHDA and CDR2 is SQIVND (reference sequence). The V end was cut by 3 bases, the J end by 0 bases, with 9 bases between. The CDR3 sequence is 14 residues long.

In regard to this clone: This CDR3 is also generated by other DNA sequences in the sample. V and J are TRBV7-9 and TRBJ2-5; a weak D match, TRBD2 (6 bases). CDR3 length: 15 amino acids. With 5 bases removed from V and 0 bases from J, the gap between germline ends came to 13 bases. Germline CDR1 and CDR2: SEHNR and FQNEAQ (reference sequence). CDR3 coding DNA: TGTGCCAGCAGCCGCGTTGCGGGGTACCAAGAGACCCAGTACTTC. The encoded protein is CASSRVAGYQETQYF.

The chain combines TRBV7-9 with TRBJ1-6; no definite D call. This CDR3 is 17 amino acids long. Deletions cut 5 bases from V and 1 base from J, with 15 bases between. Germline V gene sequence: CDR1 SEHNR, CDR2 FQNEAQ (reference sequence). In nucleotides, the CDR3 is TGTGCCAGCAGCCGAACGGGTTCCATTTCCTATAATTCACCCCTCCACTTT. Protein sequence: CASSRTGSISYNSPLHF.

The gene calls are TRBV15 and TRBJ1-1; D may be TRBD1 (5 bases). Germline V lookup: CDR1 LNHNV, CDR2 YYDKDF (reference sequence). The V and J ends lost 8 bases and 8 bases respectively, with 9 bases between them. The CDR3 consists of 10 residues. CDR3 sequence (DNA): TGTGCCACCTTCAGACAGGAAGCTTTCTTT. This sequence encodes CATFRQEAFF.

This sequence joins TRBV27 and TRBJ2-7; tentative D call: TRBD2 (6 bases). Germline V gene data show CDR1 as MNHEY and CDR2 as SMNVEV (reference sequence). This CDR3 contains 14 residues. V shed 3 bases and J shed 2 bases, with 11 bases lying between them. CDR3 nucleotides: TGTGCCAGCAGTTTGCGGGAATCAACCTACGAGCAGTACTTC. Translation: CASSLRESTYEQYF.

This rearrangement joins TRBV13 to TRBJ2-6, with TRBD1 identical over 7 bases. Germline V gene data show CDR1 as PRHDT and CDR2 as FYEKMQ (reference sequence). Trimming removed 6 bases from V and 2 bases from J; junction bases left unmatched: 7. The CDR3 runs to 16 residues. The CDR3 is CASRQNRGTGANVLTF. CDR3 coding DNA: TGTGCCAGCAGACAAAACAGGGGCACTGGGGCCAACGTCCTGACTTTC.

Concerning this clone itself: At the DNA level, this CDR3 is encoded by other sequences in the same sample as well. The gene calls are TRBV19 and TRBJ2-2, with no clear D. The length of the CDR3 is 11 residues. V was pared by 3 bases and J by 7 bases, with 3 bases between. CDR1 and CDR2 (germline): LNHDA, SQIVND (reference sequence). CDR3 nucleotides: TGTGCCAGTAGTATTTACGGGGAGCTGTTTTTT. Protein: CASSIYGELFF.

V is TRBV19 and J is TRBJ1-1, with 9 bases identical to TRBD1. Germline CDR1 reads LNHDA; CDR2 reads SQIVND (reference sequence). This CDR3 spans 17 amino acids. J was trimmed by 5 bases and V by 1 base; bases with no gene match: 11. This chain's CDR3 is CASSIVQDRGGQTEAFF. In DNA form, the CDR3 reads TGTGCCAGTAGTATAGTCCAGGACAGGGGAGGTCAAACTGAAGCTTTCTTT.

This chain connects TRBV5-6 to TRBJ2-1; D is perhaps TRBD2 (5 bases). Trimming removed 7 bases from V and 5 bases from J, with 16 bases in between. This CDR3 is 14 amino acids long. Germline-derived CDR1 and CDR2 are SGHDT and YYEEEE. CDR3 sequence reads: CASCPASGHNEQFF. The CDR3 region has the DNA TGTGCCAGCTGCCCGGCAAGCGGCCACAATGAGCAGTTCTTC.

The genes are TRBV28 and TRBJ2-7, with 7 bases identical to TRBD1. Losses at the gene ends were 6 bases for V and 0 bases for J; bases not matched to a gene: 8. Germline-derived CDR1 and CDR2 are MDHEN and SYDVKM. This CDR3 is 15 amino acids long. The CDR3 coding sequence is TGTGCCAGCAGAGAGACAGGGCCTCCCTCCTACGAGCAGTACTTC. It specifies CASRETGPPSYEQYF.

The table lists this clone with a count of one. V gene TRBV27 combines with J gene TRBJ1-2; 10 bases are shared with TRBD1. The V gene end was trimmed by 6 bases and the J gene end by 4 bases; junction bases not matched to a gene: 8. The CDR3 is made up of 15 amino acids. The V gene's germline CDR1 is MNHEY and CDR2 SMNVEV (reference sequence). The CDR3 reads CASRTRDRGAYGYTF. As DNA, the CDR3 is TGTGCCAGCAGGACCCGGGACAGGGGAGCCTATGGCTACACCTTC.

The chain is built from TRBV28 and TRBJ1-5; a weak D match, TRBD1 (5 bases). The CDR3 spans 14 residues. Per the germline V gene, CDR1 is MDHEN and CDR2 is SYDVKM. The ends were cut back, 3 bases at V and 3 bases at J, with 9 bases in the middle. The chain's CDR3 is CASSFVGANQPQHF. The DNA of the CDR3 is TGTGCCAGCAGTTTCGTCGGGGCCAATCAGCCCCAGCATTTT.

The chain joins TRBV29-1 to TRBJ2-7; the match to TRBD2 covers 12 bases. V was clipped by 4 bases and J by 4 bases; unmatched bases: 11. CDR1 is SQVTM, CDR2 ANQGSEA, per germline. The CDR3 is made up of 16 amino acids. The CDR3 sequence is CSVGLAGAGVSYEQYF. The CDR3 coding sequence is TGCAGCGTTGGACTAGCGGGAGCGGGGGTTTCTTACGAGCAGTACTTC.

CDR3 DNA sequence: TGTGCCAGCAGCTTCAGGGGTTCTGAAAAACTGTTTTTT. Translating it yields CASSFRGSEKLFF. The gene calls are TRBV5-5 and TRBJ1-4; perhaps TRBD1 as D (6 bases). The length of the CDR3 is 13 residues. V lost 2 bases, J lost 7 bases, and 9 bases lay in between. Germline assignment: CDR1 SGHKS and CDR2 YYEKEE (reference sequence).

For the CDR3, the DNA is TGTGCCAGCAGCGTAGAAGGGTATTCTGAAAAACTGTTTTTT. It yields the protein CASSVEGYSEKLFF. The J gene is TRBJ1-4, the V gene TRBV9; D gene uncertain. With 0 bases removed from V and 7 bases from J, the gap between germline ends came to 10 bases. The CDR3 sequence is 14 residues long. CDR1 SGDLS and CDR2 YYNGEE come from the germline V gene.

This sequence joins TRBV7-9 and TRBJ2-7; perhaps TRBD1 as D (6 bases). V shed 5 bases and J shed 4 bases, with 15 bases lying between them. Germline CDR1 reads SEHNR; CDR2 reads FQNEAQ (reference sequence). The length of the CDR3 is 14 residues. CDR3 DNA sequence: TGTGCCAGCAGCCATCACCAGGGGACATACGAGCAGTACTTC. This gives the protein CASSHHQGTYEQYF.

This clone was recorded a few times. The CDR3 reads CASSQARGINYGYTF. CDR3 coding DNA: TGTGCCAGTAGTCAGGCGAGGGGCATCAACTATGGCTACACCTTC. The chain joins TRBV19 to TRBJ1-2; TRBD1 might be the D (5 bases). CDR3 size: 15 residues. Germline-derived CDR1 and CDR2 are LNHDA and SQIVND (reference sequence). Trimming left V 5 bases short and J 2 bases short, with 15 bases between.

This clone was picked up one time. The rearrangement uses TRBV9 and TRBJ2-5, with D perhaps matching TRBD1 (6 bases). The CDR3 sequence is 15 residues long. V lost 0 bases, J lost 3 bases, and 12 bases lay in between. Germline CDR1 is SGDLS and CDR2 is YYNGEE. The CDR3: CASSVVPGHEETQYF. The DNA for the CDR3 is TGTGCCAGCAGCGTAGTCCCGGGACACGAAGAGACCCAGTACTTC.

This chain uses TRBV4-3 with TRBJ2-2; D not certain. The CDR3 runs 18 residues. Germline lookup yields CDR1 LGHNA and CDR2 YSLEER. Trimming pared 0 bases from V and 1 base from J, leaving 15 bases between. CDR3 residues: CASSQDRAISLNTGELFF. As DNA, the CDR3 is TGCGCCAGCAGCCAAGATCGAGCGATAAGTCTGAACACCGGGGAGCTGTTTTTT.

The gene calls are TRBV6-1 and TRBJ2-1; possibly TRBD1 for D (6 bases). Germline V gene data show CDR1 as MNHNS and CDR2 as SASEGT. CDR3 size: 15 residues. V gave up 1 base and J gave up 12 bases, with 19 bases separating them. CDR3 in amino acids: CASSEGRRGIPWQFF. In nucleotides, the CDR3 is TGTGCCAGCAGTGAAGGTCGCAGGGGCATTCCATGGCAGTTCTTC.

Comments on this clone: The sample holds other DNA sequences that translate to the same CDR3. The chain combines TRBV15 with TRBJ1-2, with 7 bases fitting TRBD1. Germline trimming cut 9 bases from V and 2 bases from J; bases unmatched to any gene: 3. Germline V CDR1 and CDR2: LNHNV, YYDKDF (reference sequence). This CDR3 is 12 amino acids long. The chain's CDR3 is CATRDRNYGYTF. The DNA of the CDR3 is TGTGCCACAAGGGACAGAAACTATGGCTACACCTTC.

In its sample, this clone was seen once. This sample includes further DNA sequences coding for the same CDR3. The genes are TRBV6-5 and TRBJ2-7; 10 nucleotides match TRBD1. The CDR3 extends over 13 amino acids. The V segment lost 2 bases and the J segment 5 bases; nucleotides outside the gene matches: 0. The V gene's germline CDR1 is MNHEY and CDR2 SVGAGI. The CDR3 region has the DNA TGTGCCAGCAGTTACGGACAGGGGGACGAGCAGTACTTC. It translates to CASSYGQGDEQYF.

The chain links TRBV27 to TRBJ2-7; 9 positions agree with TRBD1. This CDR3 is 14 amino acids long. The germline gives CDR1 MNHEY, CDR2 SMNVEV (reference sequence). Trimming removed 10 bases from V and 4 bases from J; junction bases left unmatched: 11. CDR3 in DNA: TGTGCCACGGCCCCGGGACAGGGCGTATACGAGCAGTACTTC. Protein: CATAPGQGVYEQYF.

The V call is TRBV4-1, the J call TRBJ2-1; no firm D call. The CDR3 is 12 residues long. V gave up 1 base and J gave up 8 bases, with 6 bases separating them. Germline V lookup: CDR1 MGHRA, CDR2 YSYEKL. CDR3 nucleotides: TGCGCCAGCAGCCAAGGATCCCATGAGCAGTTCTTC. It translates to CASSQGSHEQFF.

The rearrangement joins TRBV5-1 to TRBJ2-7; TRBD2 is a possible D gene (6 bases). The germline V gene has CDR1 SGHRS and CDR2 YFSETQ. This CDR3 is 15 amino acids long. V was clipped by 0 bases and J by 3 bases, with 13 bases between them. This CDR3 reads CASSLAGGRIYEQYF. The CDR3 coding sequence is TGCGCCAGCAGCTTGGCAGGAGGGAGAATCTACGAGCAGTACTTC.